The next 15 T cell receptor beta chains were all read from a single sample in a study of shared clonotypes between healthy human individuals. Cells designated naive CD8 were CD45RO-negative and were positively selected for CCR7, with terminally differentiated effector memory CD45RA+ cells excluded. Assay: immunoSEQ multiplex PCR; the TCRdb copy retains only in-frame clones and omits some. The data contain some 800,000 clones, around 92% of them seen just once; the ten biggest clones take up about 24%. Specimen: naive CD8+ T cells sorted from blood. The source is a man aged 30 to 39 in good health.

This rearrangement joins TRBV6-5 to TRBJ2-5; maybe TRBD1 (5 bases). The CDR3 sequence is 16 residues long. V gave up 2 bases and J gave up 2 bases, with 15 bases separating them. Per the germline V gene, CDR1 is MNHEY and CDR2 is SVGAGI. CDR3 bases: TGTGCCAGCAGTTACGGGGCAGGCGAATCGCAAGAGACCCAGTACTTC. Protein product: CASSYGAGESQETQYF.

The chain links TRBV27 to TRBJ1-1, with unresolved D. Trimming cost V 7 bases and J 4 bases, with 7 bases left between them. The CDR3 is 11 amino acids. Germline-derived CDR1 and CDR2 are MNHEY and SMNVEV (reference sequence). The CDR3 DNA follows: TGTGCCAGCACCGGACGCACTGAAGCTTTCTTT. The encoded protein is CASTGRTEAFF.

The rearrangement uses TRBV27 and TRBJ2-7, with D unresolved. Germline V gene data show CDR1 as MNHEY and CDR2 as SMNVEV (reference sequence). The CDR3 covers 13 residues. The V and J ends lost 1 base and 0 bases respectively, with 4 bases between them. The CDR3 here is CASSLYNSYEQYF. The CDR3 coding sequence is TGTGCCAGCAGTTTATACAACTCCTACGAGCAGTACTTC.

The chain has TRBV27 and TRBJ2-7; weak D call: TRBD2 (5 bases). The V gene lost 6 bases and the J gene lost 4 bases, with 16 bases spanning the gap. Germline CDR1 reads MNHEY; CDR2 reads SMNVEV (reference sequence). The CDR3 spans 14 residues. The CDR3 nucleotides read TGTGCCAGCAGCTACGCCGGAGGCCGATACGAGCAGTACTTC. Its protein product is CASSYAGGRYEQYF.

In this sample, this clone turned up a few times. This chain links TRBV19 with TRBJ2-2; unclear D gene. This CDR3 region has 16 residues. The germline V and J ends were trimmed by 7 bases and 0 bases, with 15 bases remaining between them. CDR1 LNHDA and CDR2 SQIVND come from the germline V gene (reference sequence). The CDR3: CASISTGIANTGELFF. CDR3 nucleotide sequence: TGTGCCAGTATCTCGACTGGAATCGCGAACACCGGGGAGCTGTTTTTT.

With regard to this clone: Other DNA sequences from this sample encode an identical CDR3 as well. This chain links TRBV6-5 with TRBJ2-7; the D is unclear. The CDR3 is 11 amino acids. Germline V gene lookup returns CDR1 MNHEY and CDR2 SVGAGI. V was cut by 0 bases and J by 6 bases, with 3 bases left in between. The CDR3 sequence: CASSYSSEQYF. The CDR3 DNA reads as TGTGCCAGCAGTTACTCGAGCGAGCAGTACTTC.

This chain links TRBV5-1 with TRBJ2-3; 10 positions match TRBD2. V lost 0 bases, J lost 5 bases, and 6 bases stayed unmatched. The CDR3 runs 16 residues. Germline loops: CDR1 SGHRS, CDR2 YFSETQ. The CDR3 bases are TGCGCCAGCAGCTTGGCTGTAGCGGGAGGACTAGATACGCAGTATTTT. Its protein product is CASSLAVAGGLDTQYF. Full variable domain (remainder filled in from reference TRBV5-1 and TRBJ2-3): KAGVTQTPRYLIKTRGQQVTLSCSPISGHRSVSWYQQTPGQGLQFLFEYFSETQRNKGNFPGRFSGRQFSNSRSEMNVSTLELGDSALYLCASSLAVAGGLDTQYFGPGTRLTVL.

This clone was recorded only once. This sequence joins TRBV7-8 and TRBJ2-7; D is perhaps TRBD1 or TRBD2 (5 bases each). Trimming removed 4 bases from V and 3 bases from J, with 13 bases in between. Looked up from germline, CDR1 is SGHVS and CDR2 is FQNEAQ. The CDR3 spans 14 residues. CDR3 sequence reads: CASSSPGPFYEQYF. CDR3 in DNA: TGTGCCAGCAGCTCCCCGGGACCATTCTACGAGCAGTACTTC.

This clone was seen a single time. The chain uses TRBV15 and TRBJ2-2; unclear D gene. The CDR3 is 16 amino acids. Deletions cut 0 bases from V and 1 base from J, with 9 bases between. Germline CDR1 reads LNHNV; CDR2 reads YYDKDF (reference sequence). CDR3 residues: CATSRDLRQNTGELFF. The CDR3 coding sequence is TGTGCCACCAGCAGAGATCTCCGACAGAACACCGGGGAGCTGTTTTTT.

The chain has TRBV4-3 and TRBJ1-4; the match to TRBD1 covers 9 bases. J gave up 5 bases and V 4 bases, and 5 bases lay outside the gene matches. The CDR3 has 15 residues. From germline, CDR1 is LGHNA and CDR2 YSLEER. CDR3 loop: CASSRGTGLNEKLFF. The CDR3 coding sequence is TGCGCCAGCAGCCGGGGGACAGGGTTAAATGAAAAACTGTTTTTT.

The rearrangement links TRBV15 to TRBJ2-1; a possible D gene is TRBD2 (5 bases). The CDR3 covers 14 residues. With 0 bases removed from V and 12 bases from J, the gap between germline ends came to 15 bases. CDR1 LNHNV and CDR2 YYDKDF come from the germline V gene (reference sequence). CDR3 nucleotides: TGTGCCACCAGCAGAGACCTGAGTGCGGGTATGCAGTTCTTC. This gives the protein CATSRDLSAGMQFF.

The CDR3 sequence: CASSGTGRSPYEQYF. The CDR3 nucleotides are TGTGCCAGCTCGGGAACGGGACGGAGCCCCTACGAGCAGTACTTC. This chain connects TRBV6-1 to TRBJ2-7, with D perhaps assigned TRBD1 or TRBD2 (5 bases each). This CDR3 contains 15 residues. V was trimmed by 8 bases and J by 2 bases, leaving 19 bases between them. Germline assignment: CDR1 MNHNS and CDR2 SASEGT.

The chain carries TRBV13 and TRBJ2-3; D may correspond to TRBD1 or TRBD2 (6 bases each). V was cut by 3 bases and J by 0 bases, with 13 bases left in between. This CDR3 region has 16 residues. Germline V gene lookup returns CDR1 PRHDT and CDR2 FYEKMQ (reference sequence). The DNA of the CDR3 is TGTGCCAGCAGCTTCCTTCGGGGGCGTAGCACAGATACGCAGTATTTT. It codes for CASSFLRGRSTDTQYF.

This clone was seen only once. The identical CDR3 is also encoded by other nucleotide sequences in the sample. This rearrangement joins TRBV27 to TRBJ2-2; the D is unclear. V was shortened by 9 bases and J by 2 bases, with 13 bases between the two germline ends. Per germline, CDR1 MNHEY and CDR2 SMNVEV (reference sequence). This CDR3 is built from 14 residues. CDR3 protein: CASSPGLNTGELFF. The CDR3 DNA reads TGTGCCAGTAGCCCGGGCCTCAACACCGGGGAGCTGTTTTTT.

This clone came up a few times. The missing conserved phenylalanine or tryptophan at the end of this CDR3 makes a read error likely. The DNA is left out, because the CDR3 cannot be placed on it with certainty; the CDR3 is given as TCRdb lists it. The chain uses TRBV14 and TRBJ1-4. CDR1 and CDR2 (germline): SGHDN, FVKESK. Termini included, the CDR3 measures 9 amino acids. Here the CDR3 reads CASSQEEVG.